One and the same sample provided the 5 T cell receptor beta chains below, sequenced in a study of blood T cell repertoires in COVID-19. Assay used: immunoSEQ multiplex PCR; TCRdb lists only in-frame clones, some missing. The sample consists of approximately 91,000 clones, 60% to 85% of them appearing once. Sequencing input: peripheral blood. These receptor sequences come from a woman older than 75 with acute or convalescent COVID-19.

The V call is TRBV3-1 (or the pseudogene TRBV3-2), the J call TRBJ1-4; possibly TRBD1 for D (6 bases). Germline loops: CDR1 LGHDT, CDR2 YNNKEL (reference sequence). The CDR3 consists of 15 residues. Trimming left V 1 base short and J 6 bases short, with 12 bases between. CDR3 amino acids: CASSQGKEGDEKLFF. The DNA for the CDR3 is TGTGCCAGCAGCCAAGGTAAAGAGGGGGATGAAAAACTGTTTTTT.

The rearrangement links TRBV6-2 or TRBV6-3 to TRBJ2-3; 8 positions match TRBD2. Germline V gene lookup returns CDR1 MNHEY and CDR2 SVGEGT. The CDR3 has 14 amino acids. V gave up 7 bases and J gave up 6 bases; unmatched junction bases: 9. CDR3 sequence reads: CASNPLGGRDTQYF. The CDR3 coding sequence is TGTGCCAGCAACCCTCTCGGCGGGAGGGATACGCAGTATTTT.

The rearrangement links TRBV10-3 to TRBJ1-2, with 8 bases aligning to TRBD1. Per germline, CDR1 ENHRY and CDR2 SYGVKD. V gave up 6 bases and J gave up 3 bases; unmatched junction bases: 12. The CDR3 sequence is 16 residues long. CDR3 nucleotide sequence: TGTGCCATCAGCGCCAGAGGTGACAGGGGAGACTATGGCTACACCTTC. This encodes CAISARGDRGDYGYTF.

The CDR3 sequence is CASLPGGVNYGYTF. CDR3 coding DNA: TGTGCCAGCCTCCCGGGAGGGGTGAACTATGGCTACACCTTC. The chain links TRBV28 to TRBJ1-2, with a tentative D call TRBD1 (5 bases). V was pared by 8 bases and J by 2 bases, with 15 bases between. The CDR3 runs to 14 residues. Germline V gene data show CDR1 as MDHEN and CDR2 as SYDVKM.

The V gene is TRBV28, the J gene TRBJ1-2; D is perhaps TRBD1 (6 bases). V was shortened by 7 bases and J by 2 bases, with 17 bases between the two germline ends. CDR3 size: 15 residues. CDR1 MDHEN and CDR2 SYDVKM come from the germline V gene. The CDR3 loop reads CASTPPGRGNYGYTF. The CDR3 coding sequence is TGTGCCAGCACACCGCCGGGGAGGGGGAACTATGGCTACACCTTC.